Following are 23 T cell receptor beta chains from one sample sequenced in a study of shared clonotypes between healthy human individuals. Clones were read by immunoSEQ multiplex PCR, and TCRdb kept only the in-frame ones, dropping some. This table holds approximately 2,300,000 clones, 85% to 95% found once. Material for sequencing was naive CD4+ T cells from PBMCs. Subset here: CD45RA+ positively selected. The receptors come from a man younger than 30 in good health. Some clones in this sample may be carry-over from other donors' samples.

This chain uses TRBV19 with TRBJ2-6; D unclear. The CDR3 loop spans 15 amino acids. V was cut by 4 bases and J by 0 bases, with 7 bases left in between. The germline V gene encodes CDR1 LNHDA and CDR2 SQIVND (reference sequence). For the CDR3, the DNA is TGTGCCAGTAGTAAGATCGGCTCTGGGGCCAACGTCCTGACTTTC. Its translation is CASSKIGSGANVLTF.

The rearrangement links TRBV30 to TRBJ1-2; the D is unclear. The germline CDR1 and CDR2 sequences are GTSNPN and SVGIG (reference sequence). V lost 4 bases to trimming and J lost 5 bases, with 14 bases between them. CDR3 size: 13 residues. The CDR3 region has the DNA TGTGCCTGGAATCCCGGCGGAGGTTATGGCTACACCTTC. Translating gives CAWNPGGGYGYTF.

The DNA of the CDR3 is TGTGCCAGCTCACCAGGTGGACACACGAGCTCCTACGAGCAGTACTTC. It encodes CASSPGGHTSSYEQYF. This chain links TRBV18 with TRBJ2-7; TRBD1 is a possible D gene (5 bases). Germline V gene lookup returns CDR1 KGHSH and CDR2 LQKENI. V lost 2 bases, J lost 0 bases, and 14 bases lay in between. This CDR3 is 16 amino acids long. The full variable domain, in which reference TRBV18 and TRBJ2-7 provide the parts outside the CDR3, is NAGVMQNPRHLVRRRGQEARLRCSPMKGHSHVYWYRQLPEEGLKFMVYLQKENIIDESGMPKERFSAEFPKEGPSILRIQQVVRGDSAAYFCASSPGGHTSSYEQYFGPGTRLTVT.

The V gene is TRBV30, the J gene TRBJ2-2, with 12 bases matching TRBD2. This CDR3 has 16 amino acids. Looked up from germline, CDR1 is GTSNPN and CDR2 is SVGIG (reference sequence). V was clipped by 4 bases and J by 6 bases; unmatched bases: 9. This CDR3 is CAWTSGRAGVPGELFF. The DNA for the CDR3 is TGTGCCTGGACTAGCGGGAGGGCCGGAGTACCCGGGGAGCTGTTTTTT.

A few counts support this clone. CDR3 bases: TGTGCCAGCAGCCGACGGTCCTTTAATGAAAAACTGTTTTTT. It specifies CASSRRSFNEKLFF. The J gene is TRBJ1-4, the V gene TRBV14; D not certain. The V gene lost 4 bases and the J gene lost 4 bases, with 10 bases spanning the gap. The length of the CDR3 is 14 residues. Per germline, CDR1 SGHDN and CDR2 FVKESK.

This clone came up a few times. V and J are TRBV7-2 and TRBJ1-1; maybe TRBD1 (5 bases). Germline CDR1 is SGHTA and CDR2 is FQGNSA. The CDR3 sequence is 12 residues long. V was shortened by 5 bases and J by 10 bases, with 14 bases between the two germline ends. This chain's CDR3 is CASSLWGYSAFF. The CDR3 nucleotides are TGTGCCAGCAGCCTATGGGGGTACTCAGCTTTCTTT.

The rearrangement uses TRBV30 and TRBJ2-3; 14 bases are a match to TRBD2. CDR3 length: 17 amino acids. In germline, CDR1 is GTSNPN, CDR2 SVGIG (reference sequence). The V segment lost 0 bases and the J segment 8 bases; nucleotides outside the gene matches: 10. The CDR3 region has the DNA TGTGCCTGGAGTGTAGGGACTAGCGGGAGTAAACCAGTTACGCAGTATTTT. It encodes CAWSVGTSGSKPVTQYF. Full variable domain (rest looked up from reference TRBV30 and TRBJ2-3): SQTIHQWPATLVQPVGSPLSLECTVEGTSNPNLYWYRQAAGRGLQLLFYSVGIGQISSEVPQNLSASRPQDRQFILSSKKLLLSDSGFYLCAWSVGTSGSKPVTQYFGPGTRLTVL.

This clone was seen just once. This rearrangement joins TRBV28 to TRBJ2-2; no firm D call. There are 14 residues in the CDR3. CDR1 and CDR2 (germline): MDHEN, SYDVKM. Trimming shortened V by 5 bases and J by 2 bases, and 9 bases separated the two germline ends. The CDR3 loop reads CASSTTRNTGELFF. CDR3 nucleotide sequence: TGTGCCAGCAGTACGACACGTAACACCGGGGAGCTGTTTTTT.

The V gene is TRBV18, the J gene TRBJ2-7, with 7 bases aligning to TRBD1. The ends lost 4 bases at V and 5 bases at J; junction bases unmatched: 5. Germline lookup yields CDR1 KGHSH and CDR2 LQKENI. The CDR3 runs 13 residues. The DNA of the CDR3 is TGTGCCAGCTCACAGGGACAGCTAGACGAGCAGTACTTC. This translates into CASSQGQLDEQYF. The whole variable domain, remainder taken from reference TRBV18 and TRBJ2-7, is NAGVMQNPRHLVRRRGQEARLRCSPMKGHSHVYWYRQLPEEGLKFMVYLQKENIIDESGMPKERFSAEFPKEGPSILRIQQVVRGDSAAYFCASSQGQLDEQYFGPGTRLTVT.

The chain recombines TRBV5-1 with TRBJ2-3; possible D gene TRBD1, 6 bases. CDR1 SGHRS and CDR2 YFSETQ come from the germline V gene. V was pared by 3 bases and J by 2 bases, with 10 bases between. The CDR3 runs to 14 residues. The CDR3 DNA follows: TGCGCCAGCAGCTGGGGGCGGAACACAGATACGCAGTATTTT. Amino acid sequence: CASSWGRNTDTQYF.

The chain employs TRBV5-1 and TRBJ2-1, with 7 bases that match TRBD1. Germline V CDR1 and CDR2: SGHRS, YFSETQ. J was trimmed by 0 bases and V by 0 bases; bases with no gene match: 3. The CDR3 length is 16 residues. The CDR3 sequence: CASSLAGQSSYNEQFF. CDR3 nucleotides: TGCGCCAGCAGCTTGGCGGGACAGAGCTCCTACAATGAGCAGTTCTTC.

As for this clone: This same CDR3 is encoded by further DNA sequences in the sample. The V gene is TRBV5-1, the J gene TRBJ2-7; 14 bases map to TRBD2. CDR3 size: 16 residues. Per germline, CDR1 SGHRS and CDR2 YFSETQ. V lost 3 bases and J lost 4; bases outside the gene matches: 6. The CDR3 spells CASSWGLAGEGYEQYF. The CDR3 region has the DNA TGCGCCAGCAGCTGGGGACTAGCGGGAGAGGGATACGAGCAGTACTTC.

This sequence joins TRBV7-2 and TRBJ1-2; TRBD1 agrees at 8 bases. The CDR3 covers 15 residues. Unmatched junction bases numbered 12, after V lost 4 bases and J lost 8 bases. CDR1 and CDR2 (germline): SGHTA, FQGNSA. In DNA, the CDR3 is TGTGCCAGCAGCTCCTCCGGGACAGGTTATAGCGGCTACACCTTC. Protein product: CASSSSGTGYSGYTF.

CDR3 sequence: CASSRSGSEAKNIQYF. The CDR3 DNA reads as TGTGCCAGCAGTCGAAGCGGGAGCGAAGCCAAAAACATTCAGTACTTC. The rearrangement joins TRBV7-9 to TRBJ2-4; 8 bases map to TRBD2. Losses at the gene ends were 6 bases for V and 0 bases for J; bases not matched to a gene: 7. CDR1 and CDR2 from the germline V gene are SEHNR and FQNEAQ (reference sequence). The CDR3 is 16 amino acids.

Concerning this clone: This specimen includes other DNA sequences encoding the same CDR3. The CDR3 DNA is TGTGCCAGCAGTTTGGTCGGCGAGCAGTACTTC. It encodes CASSLVGEQYF. This rearrangement joins TRBV28 to TRBJ2-7; D gene uncertain. The CDR3 is 11 amino acids. V was cut by 3 bases and J by 6 bases, with 6 bases left in between. Germline V lookup: CDR1 MDHEN, CDR2 SYDVKM.

The rearrangement joins TRBV27 to TRBJ2-5; 10 nucleotides agree with TRBD2. Losses at the gene ends were 3 bases for V and 3 bases for J; bases not matched to a gene: 1. The length of the CDR3 is 14 residues. CDR1 and CDR2 from the germline V gene are MNHEY and SMNVEV (reference sequence). CDR3 loop: CASSFLAGEETQYF. DNA for the CDR3: TGTGCCAGCAGTTTTCTAGCGGGAGAAGAGACCCAGTACTTC.

The chain employs TRBV2 and TRBJ1-5; 10 bases map to TRBD1. The V gene's germline CDR1 is SNHLY and CDR2 FYNNEI. The CDR3 spans 15 residues. J gave up 3 bases and V 4 bases, and 3 bases lay outside the gene matches. The DNA of the CDR3 is TGTGCCAGCAGTGGACAGGGGGCTGTCAATCAGCCCCAGCATTTT. Translated: CASSGQGAVNQPQHF.

The V call is TRBV7-9, the J call TRBJ2-2; D is tentatively TRBD1 or TRBD2 (5 bases each). V was pared by 4 bases and J by 2 bases, with 14 bases between. This CDR3 spans 16 amino acids. Germline V lookup: CDR1 SEHNR, CDR2 FQNEAQ (reference sequence). CDR3 nucleotides: TGTGCCAGCAGCTCGAAACCAGGGACCAACACCGGGGAGCTGTTTTTT. Its translation: CASSSKPGTNTGELFF.

This clone was recorded only once. The rearrangement uses TRBV5-1 and TRBJ2-3; 7 nucleotides line up with TRBD1. J gave up 3 bases and V 6 bases, and 10 bases lay outside the gene matches. CDR3 length: 15 residues. Germline values: CDR1 SGHRS, CDR2 YFSETQ. CDR3 sequence (DNA): TGCGCCAGCACCCCCCGAGGGGGCCAGACAGATACGCAGTATTTT. Residues: CASTPRGGQTDTQYF.

The chain links TRBV2 to TRBJ2-2, with a possible D match to TRBD1 (6 bases). The CDR3 runs 16 residues. Germline loops: CDR1 SNHLY, CDR2 FYNNEI. V was clipped by 5 bases and J by 0 bases, with 13 bases between them. The CDR3 bases are TGTGCCAGCAGTCCGGACAGCCACACGAACACCGGGGAGCTGTTTTTT. It is translated as CASSPDSHTNTGELFF.

For this clone: This sample includes further DNA sequences coding for the same CDR3. J is TRBJ2-7 and V is TRBV2, with 7 nucleotides matching TRBD1. The CDR3 sequence is 14 residues long. Germline CDR1 reads SNHLY; CDR2 reads FYNNEI. The trim removed 3 bases at V and 4 bases at J, leaving 6 bases unmatched. CDR3 in DNA: TGTGCCAGCAGTGACCAGGGGGAAGGATACGAGCAGTACTTC. Residues: CASSDQGEGYEQYF.

The V gene is TRBV19, the J gene TRBJ1-5; D is uncertain. Germline CDR1 is LNHDA and CDR2 is SQIVND (reference sequence). V lost 1 base, J lost 6 bases, and 10 bases lay in between. The CDR3 covers 14 residues. CDR3 nucleotides: TGTGCCAGTAGTATAGGGTTCCCGGGTCAGCCCCAGCATTTT. It codes for CASSIGFPGQPQHF.

This clone has just one count. The chain links TRBV5-8 to TRBJ1-1, with 10 bases identical to TRBD1. V lost 5 bases to trimming and J lost 4 bases; unmatched junction nucleotides: 5. Germline V gene sequence: CDR1 SGHTS, CDR2 YDEGEE. This CDR3 has 14 amino acids. CDR3 DNA: TGTGCCAGCAGTTTCCGGGACAGGGGCACTGAAGCTTTCTTT. Translation gives CASSFRDRGTEAFF. The full variable domain, with the rest looked up from reference TRBV5-8 and TRBJ1-1, is EAGVTQSPTHLIKTRGQQATLRCSPISGHTSVYWYQQALGLGLQFLLWYDEGEERNRGNFPPRFSGRQFPNYSSELNVNALELEDSALYLCASSFRDRGTEAFFGQGTRLTVV.